A single sample is the source of the 4 T cell receptor beta chains below, sequenced in a study of T cell clonality in common variable immunodeficiency (dated by TCRdb to the mid-2010s). These TCRs are of unknown antigen specificity. The study at large found these results: CVID TCRbeta sequences were reported to have fewer deletions and N-nucleotide insertions and to lack highly modified clones with 13 or more V deletions.

Receptor libraries were prepared by the immunoSEQ multiplex PCR assay. This is the immuneACCESS table as TCRdb keeps it, with only in-frame sequences that have V and J called. A part of the clones is gone; compared with another copy, unresolved V genes explain less than half, and the rest is unexplained. In this sample, tens of thousands of clones appear, none counted once only. Roughly 6% of the sample is taken by the ten largest. Sequenced material: peripheral blood mononuclear cells. The source is a human donor with common variable immunodeficiency.

A few counts support this clone. The CDR3 end lies 3 residues beyond the end of the read and is filled in from the germline J gene. This chain links TRBV7-9 with TRBJ1-1, with unresolved D. There are 13 residues in the CDR3. Germline lookup yields CDR1 SEHNR and CDR2 FQNEAQ (reference sequence). V lost 3 bases, J lost 1 base, and 6 bases lay in between. The sequenced part of the CDR3 DNA is TGTGCCAGCAGCTTCCGGGGGAACACTGAA. It codes for CASSFRGNTE. The complete CDR3 sequence is CASSFRGNTEAFF.

In its sample, this clone was seen a few times. The read falls 3 residues short of the CDR3 end, and the missing part is taken from the germline J gene. The chain couples TRBV19 to TRBJ1-2; TRBD1 agrees at 8 bases. Germline CDR1 LNHDA, CDR2 SQIVND (reference sequence). Trimming took 5 bases from V and 6 from J; bases not matched to a gene: 14. The CDR3 spans 16 residues. This chain's CDR3 is CASSRQGARLGDGYTF. CDR3 DNA (partial): TGTGCCAGTAGTCGCCAGGGGGCGCGGTTGGGTGATGGC.

By frequency in the sample, this clone is medium-sized. The CDR3 goes on 3 residues after the read ends, and that part is filled in from the germline J gene. This chain links TRBV19 with TRBJ1-1, with a tentative D call TRBD1 (6 bases). Trimming took off 1 base at V and 5 bases at J, with 8 bases between the two ends. CDR1 is LNHDA and CDR2 is SQIVND in the germline V gene (reference sequence). CDR3 length: 13 amino acids. The CDR3 bases that were read are TGTGCCAGTAGTATAGGGACAGCGACTGAA. Its protein product is CASSIGTATE. The whole CDR3 is CASSIGTATEAFF.

This clone came up many times. The read ends 3 residues shy of where the CDR3 ends; the end is completed using the germline J gene. The genes are TRBV2 and TRBJ2-5; TRBD2 is a possible D gene (7 bases). This CDR3 contains 14 residues. Germline-derived CDR1 and CDR2 are SNHLY and FYNNEI. V was pared by 8 bases and J by 1 base, with 14 bases between. CDR3 DNA (partial): TGTGCCAGCCGGGCTGGGGGGGCCCAAGAGACC. Translating gives CASRAGGAQET. From start to end, the CDR3 is CASRAGGAQETQYF.